The rows below give T cell receptor beta chains drawn from one sample of a study of regulatory T cells in long-lasting Graves disease. Via MiXCR, TCRdb re-called the multiplex PCR reads, giving one row per CDR3 protein. The profile shows roughly 320,000 distinct CDR3 sequences, around 17% of them singletons. Another study also made use of these data, one on T cells in Graves' hyperthyroidism and ophthalmopathy.

The sample in question was peripheral blood mononuclear cells (PBMCs), obtained at new diagnosis, from a patient treated with antithyroid drugs. The source of these receptors is a middle-aged man with Graves disease. CDR3s include the opening cysteine and the closing phenylalanine or tryptophan. Some rows have no size entry. The others give once, few or many, or a class for an expanded clone.

abundance	v_gene	CDR3aa
many	TRBV18	CASSPTGSDLNYGYTF
once	TRBV18	CASSLRSAYLDNERLFF
-	TRBV6-1	CASRPGTGDYEQYF
-	TRBV28	CASSPGLPGEQYF
many	TRBV10-3	CAIKDSGGGTDTQYF
many	TRBV7-2	CASSLGPSGGLQGETQYF
few	TRBV28	CASSPRRTGSQHF
many	TRBV28	CASSPAGGHSYEQYF
few	TRBV4-1	CASSQVWPDNEQFF
-	TRBV20-1	CSARLPLEGTQYF
few	TRBV5-1	CASSRGTAKETQYF
-	TRBV14	CASSQIQGQGLIQYF
many	TRBV6-1	CASTSGGSGANVLTF
many	TRBV28	CASSLAGTVTYEQYF
few	TRBV28	CASGRQEETQYF
few	TRBV11-2	CASSTQKGTRNNNYGYTF
many	TRBV11-3	CARPGPEGNYNEQFF
few	TRBV9	CASTPRPTKNIQYF
-	TRBV7-9	CASSFGQAFTEAFF
-	TRBV7-2	CASSLEARSRTQYF
few	TRBV3-1	CASSLRGWAGETDTQYF
many	TRBV20-1	CSARVGLTPAKNIQYF
-	TRBV27	CASSGDRDYGYTF
-	TRBV9	CASSVGTRDTQYF
few	TRBV9	CASSGSRLWGTEQFF
-	TRBV19	CASSRMRGRSREQFF
many	TRBV7-3	CASSLRGAGLYEQYF
many	TRBV5-1	CASSLGRAGANVLTF
many	TRBV11-2	CASSPTHGLAGDTQYF
many	TRBV20-1	CSARREPPYEQYF
-	TRBV29-1	CSVFASSYEQYF
-	TRBV7-3	CASSPRQVGAGTGELFF
-	TRBV7-8	CASSPGRQGLYNSPLHF
-	TRBV28	CASGTFIGATIYF
few	TRBV5-4	CASSRGRGGGKGTEAFF
many	TRBV2	CASRGTGRNYGYTF
-	TRBV11-1	CASSFKSGRLAAYNEQFF
many	TRBV20-1	CSARLAGGHNEQFF
many	TRBV2	CASRLDRVPYEQYF
-	TRBV12-5	CASGQPLTGGETQYF
many	TRBV7-2	CASRSDGYEQYF
many	TRBV5-6	CASSVRDSPLSDTQYF